This TCR beta chain was found in a study of T cell responses to AZD1222 COVID-19 vaccine. As to this clone: What it binds is unknown.

The table came from immunoSEQ multiplex PCR; TCRdb's copy has only in-frame clones and leaves some out. The sample lists approximately 130,000 clones; 80% to 90% were seen once. General study findings and limits: Spike-specific TCR breadth and depth were elevated following two AZD1222 doses. The study identified only five to seven AZD1222 recipients as seropositive at baseline.

Germline values: CDR1 MNHEY, CDR2 SVGAGI. This CDR3 is built from 14 residues. Deletions cut 4 bases from V and 5 bases from J, with 14 bases between. Sequenced material: peripheral blood, taken on day 0 of AZD1222 vaccination. The gene calls are TRBV6-5 and TRBJ2-5; D is undetermined. The clonotype comes from an adult in good health. CDR3: CASSSLDALETQYF. Written as DNA, the CDR3 is TGTGCCAGCAGTTCCCTAGACGCTTTGGAGACCCAGTACTTC.